The rows below give T cell receptor beta chains drawn from one sample of a study of control samples from healthy donors and cancer patients. The method was immunoSEQ multiplex PCR; TCRdb's version includes in-frame clones alone and lacks a portion of them. This table holds 350,000 to 450,000 clones, around 90% found once. Material for sequencing was PBMCs. The receptors here all came from a middle-aged man with head and neck cancer. CDR3s include the opening cysteine and the closing phenylalanine or tryptophan. Fields, in order: J gene, D gene, V gene, clone size, CDR3 protein, CDR3 DNA. The D gene is left open where the match is weak. Rows may omit the clone size; those that give it use once, few, many or a size class.

>TRBJ1-2|TRBD1|TRBV20-1|few
CSADRGGYTF
TGCAGTGCGGACAGGGGTGGCTACACCTTC
>TRBJ2-7|-|TRBV21-1|-
CASSALPVSYEQYF
TGTGCCAGCAGCGCTCTTCCTGTCTCCTACGAGCAGTACTTC
>TRBJ2-1|-|TRBV9|-
CASSVALGNEQFF
TGTGCCAGCAGCGTAGCATTGGGCAATGAGCAGTTCTTC
>TRBJ1-6|-|TRBV10-1|-
CASSVISSYNSPLHF
TGCGCCAGCAGTGTTATCAGCTCCTATAATTCACCCCTCCACTTT
>TRBJ1-4|-|TRBV7-2|-
CASSLDLGDEKLFF
TGTGCCAGCAGCTTAGATCTCGGCGATGAAAAACTGTTTTTT
>TRBJ1-6|-|TRBV6-5|-
CASTQGYNSPLHF
TGTGCCAGCACACAGGGCTATAATTCACCCCTCCACTTT
>TRBJ2-5|TRBD1|TRBV4-3|-
CASSPPGQGETQYF
TGCGCCAGCAGCCCACCGGGACAGGGGGAGACCCAGTACTTC
>TRBJ2-2|-|TRBV29-1|-
CSAGPATGELFF
TGCAGCGCCGGACCGGCGACCGGGGAGCTGTTTTTT
>TRBJ1-3|-|TRBV4-2|-
CASSQDYGRDSGNTIYF
TGTGCCAGCAGCCAAGATTACGGCAGGGACTCTGGAAACACCATATATTTT
>TRBJ1-2|TRBD1|TRBV6-5|-
CASSYRQGQGYTF
TGTGCCAGCAGTTACAGACAGGGGCAGGGCTACACCTTC
>TRBJ2-3|TRBD1|TRBV4-3|-
CASSGGSPSGQGSFTDTQYF
TGCGCCAGCAGCGGGGGCTCGCCCTCGGGACAGGGCTCGTTCACAGATACGCAGTATTTT
>TRBJ1-1|-|TRBV18|once
CASSPTPTEAFF
TGTGCCAGCTCACCCACCCCCACTGAAGCTTTCTTT
>TRBJ1-2|TRBD1|TRBV6-5|-
CASSPDRGNYGYTF
TGTGCCAGCAGCCCGGACAGGGGTAACTATGGCTACACCTTC
>TRBJ2-7|-|TRBV7-2|-
CASSWISGATYEQYF
TGTGCCAGCAGCTGGATCTCGGGGGCCACCTACGAGCAGTACTTC
>TRBJ1-1|-|TRBV5-1|-
CASSLNRENTEAFF
TGCGCCAGCAGCTTGAACAGGGAGAACACTGAAGCTTTCTTT
>TRBJ2-7|TRBD1|TRBV14|few
CASSQDWDRGGEQYF
TGTGCCAGCAGCCAAGACTGGGACAGGGGGGGCGAGCAGTACTTC
>TRBJ2-7|-|TRBV28|-
CASSSPGPYEQYF
TGTGCCAGCAGTTCCCCGGGTCCCTACGAGCAGTACTTC
>TRBJ2-3|TRBD1|TRBV18|-
CASSPNRADRAGTDTQYF
TGTGCCAGCTCACCAAATAGGGCGGACAGGGCTGGGACAGATACGCAGTATTTT
>TRBJ2-7|-|TRBV19|-
CASSRLGYEQYF
TGTGCCAGTAGTAGACTAGGCTACGAGCAGTACTTC
>TRBJ2-3|TRBD1|TRBV6-6|-
CATSMQGVDTQYF
TGTGCCACCTCAATGCAGGGGGTAGATACGCAGTATTTT
>TRBJ1-1|-|TRBV7-2|-
CASSLIGLAFF
TGTGCCAGCAGCTTAATAGGGTTGGCTTTCTTT
>TRBJ2-5|TRBD2|TRBV18|-
CASSQRIAGGGETQYF
TGTGCCAGCTCACAACGCATTGCGGGAGGGGGTGAGACCCAGTACTTC
>TRBJ1-2|TRBD1|TRBV14|-
CASSQTGGLYGYTF
TGTGCCAGCAGCCAAACAGGGGGCCTATATGGCTACACCTTC
>TRBJ2-4|-|TRBV28|-
CASSFGRGSLAKNIQYF
TGTGCCAGCAGTTTTGGCAGGGGCTCCCTTGCCAAAAACATTCAGTACTTC
>TRBJ2-5|-|TRBV7-2|-
CASSLSGLGARQETQYF
TGTGCCAGCAGCTTATCGGGGTTAGGGGCCCGACAAGAGACCCAGTACTTC
>TRBJ2-2|-|TRBV19|-
CASKPGFINTGELFF
TGTGCCAGTAAACCCGGGTTTATAAACACCGGGGAGCTGTTTTTT
>TRBJ1-5|-|TRBV5-5|few
CASSASPSANQPQHF
TGTGCCAGCAGCGCCAGCCCCAGCGCTAATCAGCCCCAGCATTTT
>TRBJ2-7|-|TRBV28|-
CASGETVEQYF
TGTGCCAGCGGTGAGACAGTCGAGCAGTACTTC
>TRBJ2-7|-|TRBV14|few
CASSQGYWGPYEQYF
TGTGCCAGCAGCCAAGGGTACTGGGGGCCGTACGAGCAGTACTTC
>TRBJ2-3|TRBD2|TRBV9|-
CASSVGTSGSGDTQYF
TGTGCCAGCAGCGTAGGGACTAGCGGATCTGGGGATACGCAGTATTTT
>TRBJ1-6|-|TRBV7-2|once
CASSIGVPGSGSPLHF
TGTGCCAGCAGCATTGGGGTTCCGGGGTCAGGTTCACCCCTCCACTTT
>TRBJ2-1|-|TRBV20-1|-
CSASSTPNEQFF
TGCAGTGCTAGTTCCACTCCGAATGAGCAGTTCTTC
>TRBJ2-1|-|TRBV19|-
CASSSQGSSDGEQFF
TGTGCCAGTAGTAGTCAGGGATCCTCCGACGGTGAGCAGTTCTTC
>TRBJ2-1|TRBD2|TRBV24-1|-
CATSDPGRVHEQFF
TGTGCCACCAGTGACCCGGGGAGGGTCCATGAGCAGTTCTTC
>TRBJ2-1|-|TRBV7-9|-
CASSSPWKDEQFF
TGTGCCAGCAGCTCTCCGTGGAAGGATGAGCAGTTCTTC
>TRBJ1-1|-|TRBV12-3/TRBV12-4|-
CASSFGRNTEAFF
TGTGCCAGCAGTTTTGGGAGGAACACTGAAGCTTTCTTT
>TRBJ2-4|-|TRBV5-1|-
CASSSDVKNIQYF
TGCGCCAGCAGTTCGGACGTAAAAAACATTCAGTACTTC
>TRBJ2-3|TRBD2|TRBV6-6|-
CASSFSGATDTQYF
TGTGCCAGCAGTTTTAGCGGGGCCACAGATACGCAGTATTTT
>TRBJ1-2|-|TRBV29-1|once
CSVEQGKKGYTF
TGCAGCGTTGAACAAGGGAAAAAGGGCTACACCTTC
>TRBJ1-3|TRBD1|TRBV10-2|-
CASSDPGQGAGNTIYF
TGCGCCAGCAGTGACCCTGGACAGGGGGCTGGAAACACCATATATTTT
>TRBJ2-2|TRBD2|TRBV27|-
CASRLAGAGGELFF
TGTGCCAGCAGACTAGCGGGAGCTGGCGGGGAGCTGTTTTTT
>TRBJ1-5|-|TRBV6-5|-
CASSHGGGSQPQHF
TGTGCCAGCAGCCACGGGGGGGGTTCTCAGCCCCAGCATTTT
>TRBJ2-3|-|TRBV7-2|-
CASSLMGSGTDTQYF
TGTGCCAGCAGCTTAATGGGGTCGGGCACAGATACGCAGTATTTT
>TRBJ2-1|-|TRBV9|-
CASSEAGTGFNEQFF
TGTGCCAGCAGCGAGGCCGGTACAGGGTTCAATGAGCAGTTCTTC
>TRBJ2-2|TRBD2|TRBV9|-
CASSSRTSGELFF
TGTGCCAGCAGCTCACGGACTAGCGGGGAGCTGTTTTTT
>TRBJ2-5|-|TRBV19|-
CASMSTGGGQETQYF
TGTGCCAGTATGTCGACCGGAGGAGGGCAAGAGACCCAGTACTTC